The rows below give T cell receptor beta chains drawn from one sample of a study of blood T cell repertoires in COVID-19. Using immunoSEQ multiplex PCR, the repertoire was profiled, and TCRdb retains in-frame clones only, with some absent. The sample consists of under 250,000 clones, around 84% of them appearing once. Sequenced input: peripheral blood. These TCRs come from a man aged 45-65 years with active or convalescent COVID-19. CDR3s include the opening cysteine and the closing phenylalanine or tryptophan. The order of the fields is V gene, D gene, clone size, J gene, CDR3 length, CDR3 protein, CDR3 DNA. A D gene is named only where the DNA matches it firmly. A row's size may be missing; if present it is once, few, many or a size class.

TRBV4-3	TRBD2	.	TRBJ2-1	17	CASSQDFGLAGDNEQFF	TGCGCCAGCAGCCAAGATTTCGGACTAGCGGGAGACAATGAGCAGTTCTTC
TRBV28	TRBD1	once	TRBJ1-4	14	CASSSGTGEEKLFF	TGTGCCAGCAGTTCCGGGACAGGGGAAGAAAAACTGTTTTTT
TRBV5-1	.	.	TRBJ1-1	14	CASSPRGVGTEAFF	TGCGCCAGCAGCCCCCGGGGTGTCGGCACTGAAGCTTTCTTT
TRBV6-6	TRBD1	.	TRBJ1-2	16	CASSYSMLGGSYGYTF	TGTGCCAGCAGTTACTCGATGTTAGGGGGCAGTTATGGCTACACCTTC
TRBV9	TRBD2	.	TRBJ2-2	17	CASSAPSSGSSPGELFF	TGTGCCAGCAGCGCACCCTCTAGCGGGAGTTCGCCCGGGGAGCTGTTTTTT
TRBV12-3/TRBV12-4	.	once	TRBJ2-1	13	CASNRDIYNEQFF	TGTGCCAGCAACCGGGACATTTACAATGAGCAGTTCTTC
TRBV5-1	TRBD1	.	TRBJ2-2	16	CASSFGTGRDTGELFF	TGCGCCAGCAGCTTCGGGACAGGTCGAGACACCGGGGAGCTGTTTTTT
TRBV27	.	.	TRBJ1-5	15	CASSFGRGTNQPQHF	TGTGCCAGCAGTTTTGGCAGAGGAACCAATCAGCCCCAGCATTTT
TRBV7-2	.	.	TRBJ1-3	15	CASSLIVRTGNTIYF	TGTGCCAGCAGCTTAATCGTCAGGACGGGAAATACTATATATTTT
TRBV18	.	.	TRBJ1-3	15	CASSPQGVSGNTIYF	TGTGCCAGCTCACCACAAGGAGTTTCTGGAAACACCATATATTTT
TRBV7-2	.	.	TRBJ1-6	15	CASSLQRGWGSPLHF	TGTGCCAGCAGCTTACAAAGGGGCTGGGGTTCACCCCTCCACTTT
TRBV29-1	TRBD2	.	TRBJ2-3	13	CRGGSPSTDTQYF	TGCAGGGGGGGGTCCCCGAGCACAGATACGCAGTATTTT
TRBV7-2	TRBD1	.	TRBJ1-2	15	CASSPSTGENYGYTF	TGTGCCAGCAGCCCGTCCACAGGGGAAAACTATGGCTACACCTTC
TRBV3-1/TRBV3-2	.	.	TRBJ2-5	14	CASSQWLLVETQYF	TGTGCCAGCAGCCAATGGCTTCTGGTGGAGACCCAGTACTTC
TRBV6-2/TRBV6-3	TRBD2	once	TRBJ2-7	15	CASSYSAGGPSEQYF	TGTGCCAGCAGTTACTCGGCGGGAGGGCCCTCCGAGCAGTACTTC
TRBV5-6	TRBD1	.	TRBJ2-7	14	CASSSGQGPREQYF	TGTGCCAGCAGCTCGGGACAGGGCCCCCGCGAGCAGTACTTC
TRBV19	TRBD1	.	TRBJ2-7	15	CASSPWDSSPYEQYF	TGTGCCAGTAGTCCCTGGGACAGTTCCCCCTACGAGCAGTACTTC
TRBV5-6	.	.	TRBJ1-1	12	CASSLIAGEAFF	TGTGCCAGCAGCTTGATCGCGGGGGAAGCTTTCTTT
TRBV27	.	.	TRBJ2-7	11	CASGQDYQLRF	TGTGCCAGCGGTCAGGACTACCAATTACGCTTC
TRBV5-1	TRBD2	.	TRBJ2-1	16	CASSPRTSGMGNEQFF	TGCGCCAGCAGCCCCCGGACTAGCGGGATGGGGAATGAGCAGTTCTTC
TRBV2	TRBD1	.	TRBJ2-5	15	CASTPGQGLTETQYF	TGTGCCAGTACCCCGGGACAGGGACTTACAGAGACCCAGTACTTC
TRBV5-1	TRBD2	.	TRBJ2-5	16	CASSLRLAGEGETQYF	TGCGCCAGCAGCTTAAGACTAGCGGGAGAGGGGGAGACCCAGTACTTC
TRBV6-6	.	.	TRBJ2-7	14	CASSYSQGTYEQYF	TGTGCCAGCAGTTACTCACAGGGAACCTACGAGCAGTACTTC
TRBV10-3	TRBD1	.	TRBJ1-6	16	CAISGGHRGQPSPLHF	TGTGCCATCAGTGGGGGCCACAGGGGTCAGCCTTCACCCCTCCACTTT
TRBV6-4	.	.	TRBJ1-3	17	CASSDSTQVGYGNTIYF	TGTGCCAGCAGTGACTCGACACAGGTGGGGTATGGAAACACCATATATTTT
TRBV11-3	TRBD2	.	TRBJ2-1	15	CASSAGTSIGGEQFF	TGTGCCAGCAGCGCCGGGACTAGCATTGGAGGTGAGCAGTTCTTC
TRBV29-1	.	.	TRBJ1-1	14	CSVEGAGRGTEAFF	TGCAGCGTTGAAGGGGCGGGGAGAGGCACTGAAGCTTTCTTT
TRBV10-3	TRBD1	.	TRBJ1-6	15	CATTPGTGGSSPLHF	TGTGCTACCACCCCCGGGACAGGGGGTTCTTCACCCCTCCACTTT
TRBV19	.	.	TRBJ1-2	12	CASSKQDYGYTF	TGTGCCAGTAGTAAACAGGACTATGGCTACACCTTC
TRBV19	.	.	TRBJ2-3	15	CASSIGQGLTDTQYF	TGTGCCAGTAGTATAGGCCAGGGTCTCACAGATACGCAGTATTTT
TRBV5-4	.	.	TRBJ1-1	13	CASSLGSGREAFF	TGTGCCAGCAGCTTGGGATCAGGCCGGGAAGCTTTCTTT
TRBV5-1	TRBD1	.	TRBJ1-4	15	CASSAMGQGGEKLFF	TGCGCCAGCAGCGCAATGGGACAGGGTGGCGAAAAACTGTTTTTT
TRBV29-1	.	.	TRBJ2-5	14	CSATPAGWGETQYF	TGCAGCGCAACCCCGGCAGGGTGGGGAGAGACCCAGTACTTC
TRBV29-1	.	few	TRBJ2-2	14	CSVEWQAGTGELFF	TGCAGCGTTGAGTGGCAGGCCGGCACCGGGGAGCTGTTTTTT
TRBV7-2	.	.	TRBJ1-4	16	CASSLRWRGTNEKLFF	TGTGCCAGCAGCTTACGTTGGAGGGGAACTAATGAAAAACTGTTTTTT
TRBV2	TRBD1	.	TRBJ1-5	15	CASSGTGTGNQPQHF	TGTGCCAGCAGTGGTACCGGGACAGGGAATCAGCCCCAGCATTTT
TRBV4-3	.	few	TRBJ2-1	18	CASSQDIGVAGGYNEQFF	TGCGCCAGCAGCCAAGATATTGGAGTGGCAGGAGGGTACAATGAGCAGTTCTTC
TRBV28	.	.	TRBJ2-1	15	CASSSLGGARNEQFF	TGTGCCAGCAGTTCCCTGGGGGGGGCGAGGAATGAGCAGTTCTTC
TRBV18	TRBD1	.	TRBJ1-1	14	CASSPGQGFTEAFF	TGTGCCAGCTCACCGGGACAGGGTTTCACTGAAGCTTTCTTT
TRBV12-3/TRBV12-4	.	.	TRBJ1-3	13	CASSFPGGNTIYF	TGTGCCAGCAGTTTTCCCGGGGGAAACACCATATATTTT
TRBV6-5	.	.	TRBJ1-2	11	CASSQPEGYTF	TGTGCCAGCAGTCAGCCGGAGGGCTACACCTTC
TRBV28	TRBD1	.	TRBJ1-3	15	CASSRMGQRGNTIYF	TGTGCCAGCAGTCGGATGGGACAGCGTGGAAACACCATATATTTT
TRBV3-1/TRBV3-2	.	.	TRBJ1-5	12	CATVSGDQPQHF	TGTGCCACCGTCTCAGGGGATCAGCCCCAGCATTTT